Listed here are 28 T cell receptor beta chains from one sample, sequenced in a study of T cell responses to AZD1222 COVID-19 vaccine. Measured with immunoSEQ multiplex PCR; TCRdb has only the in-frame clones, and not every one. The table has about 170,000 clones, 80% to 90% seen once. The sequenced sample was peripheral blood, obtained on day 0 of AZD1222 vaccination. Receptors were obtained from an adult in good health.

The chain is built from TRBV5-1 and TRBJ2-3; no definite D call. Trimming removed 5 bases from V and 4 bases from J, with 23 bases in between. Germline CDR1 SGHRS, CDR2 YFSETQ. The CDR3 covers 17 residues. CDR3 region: CASRRVGGKAQSDTQYF. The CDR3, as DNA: TGCGCCAGCAGACGAGTCGGTGGGAAAGCCCAATCAGATACGCAGTATTTT.

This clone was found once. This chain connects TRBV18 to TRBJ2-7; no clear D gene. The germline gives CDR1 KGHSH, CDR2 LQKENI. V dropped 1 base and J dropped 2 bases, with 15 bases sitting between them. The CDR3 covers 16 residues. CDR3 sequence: CASSPLSKGGTYEQYF. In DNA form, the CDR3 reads TGTGCCAGCTCACCACTGAGCAAGGGCGGAACCTACGAGCAGTACTTC.

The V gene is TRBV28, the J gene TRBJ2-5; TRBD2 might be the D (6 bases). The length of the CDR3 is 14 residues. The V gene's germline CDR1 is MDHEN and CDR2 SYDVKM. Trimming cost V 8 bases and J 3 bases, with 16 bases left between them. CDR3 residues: CASSQGGRKETQYF. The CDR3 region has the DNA TGTGCCAGCTCCCAGGGAGGACGCAAAGAGACCCAGTACTTC.

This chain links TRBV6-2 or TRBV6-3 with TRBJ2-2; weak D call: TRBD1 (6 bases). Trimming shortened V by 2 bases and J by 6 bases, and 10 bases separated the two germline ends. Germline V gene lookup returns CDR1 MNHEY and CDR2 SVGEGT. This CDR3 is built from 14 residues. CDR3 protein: CASSYNRVSGELFF. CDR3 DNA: TGTGCCAGCAGTTACAACAGGGTGTCCGGGGAGCTGTTTTTT.

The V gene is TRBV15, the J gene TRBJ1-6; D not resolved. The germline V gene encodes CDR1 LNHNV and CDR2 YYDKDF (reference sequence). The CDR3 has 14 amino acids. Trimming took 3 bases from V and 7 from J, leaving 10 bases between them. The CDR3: CATSSAQPNSPLHF. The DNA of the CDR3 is TGTGCCACCAGCAGCGCACAGCCAAATTCACCCCTCCACTTT.

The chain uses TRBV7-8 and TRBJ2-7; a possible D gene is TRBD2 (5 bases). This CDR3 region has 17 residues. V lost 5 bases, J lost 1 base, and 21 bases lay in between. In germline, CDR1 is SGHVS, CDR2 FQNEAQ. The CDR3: CASSAIYPSLGSYEQYF. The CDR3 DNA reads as TGTGCCAGCAGCGCCATATACCCTAGCTTAGGGTCCTACGAGCAGTACTTC.

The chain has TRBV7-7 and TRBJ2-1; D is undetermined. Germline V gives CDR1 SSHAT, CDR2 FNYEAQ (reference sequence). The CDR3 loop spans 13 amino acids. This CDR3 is CASSAGSYNEQFF. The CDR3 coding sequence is TGTGCTAGCTCTGCCGGCTCCTACAATGAGCAGTTCTTC.

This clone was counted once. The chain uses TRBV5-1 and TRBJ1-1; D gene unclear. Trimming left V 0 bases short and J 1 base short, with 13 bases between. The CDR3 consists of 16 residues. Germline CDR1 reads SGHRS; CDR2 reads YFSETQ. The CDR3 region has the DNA TGCGCCAGCAGCTTGGCCGGAGGGTTAGGGAACACTGAAGCTTTCTTT. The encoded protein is CASSLAGGLGNTEAFF.

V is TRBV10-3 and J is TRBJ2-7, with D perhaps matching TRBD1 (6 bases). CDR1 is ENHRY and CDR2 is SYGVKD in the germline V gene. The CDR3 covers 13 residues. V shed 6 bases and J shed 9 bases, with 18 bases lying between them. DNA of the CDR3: TGTGCCATCAGCCCGGGACAAGGGGAACTGCAGTACGTC. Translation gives CAISPGQGELQYV.

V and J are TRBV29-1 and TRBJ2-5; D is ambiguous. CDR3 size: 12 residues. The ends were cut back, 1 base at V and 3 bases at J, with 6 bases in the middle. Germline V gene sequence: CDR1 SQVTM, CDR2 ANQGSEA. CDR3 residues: CSVEGIEETQYF. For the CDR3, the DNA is TGCAGCGTTGAAGGGATCGAAGAGACCCAGTACTTC.

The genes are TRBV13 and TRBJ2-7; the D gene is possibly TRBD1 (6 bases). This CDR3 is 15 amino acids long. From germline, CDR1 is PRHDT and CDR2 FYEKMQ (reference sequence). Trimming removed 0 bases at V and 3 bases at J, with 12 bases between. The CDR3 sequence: CASSLGVGQNYEQYF. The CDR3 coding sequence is TGTGCCAGCAGCTTAGGTGTGGGACAAAACTACGAGCAGTACTTC.

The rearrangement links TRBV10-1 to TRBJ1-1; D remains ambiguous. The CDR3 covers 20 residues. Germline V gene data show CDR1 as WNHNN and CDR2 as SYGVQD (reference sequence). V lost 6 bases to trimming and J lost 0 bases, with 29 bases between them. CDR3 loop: CASRGAKKDPISGMNTEAFF. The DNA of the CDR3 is TGCGCCAGCAGAGGCGCAAAAAAGGACCCGATCTCTGGCATGAACACTGAAGCTTTCTTT.

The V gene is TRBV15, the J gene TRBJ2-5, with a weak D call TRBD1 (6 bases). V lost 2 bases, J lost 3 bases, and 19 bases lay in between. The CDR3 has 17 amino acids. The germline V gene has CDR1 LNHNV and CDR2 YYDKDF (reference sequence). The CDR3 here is CATSRRALDSIKETQYF. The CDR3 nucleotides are TGTGCCACCAGCAGAAGAGCCCTGGACAGTATCAAAGAGACCCAGTACTTC.

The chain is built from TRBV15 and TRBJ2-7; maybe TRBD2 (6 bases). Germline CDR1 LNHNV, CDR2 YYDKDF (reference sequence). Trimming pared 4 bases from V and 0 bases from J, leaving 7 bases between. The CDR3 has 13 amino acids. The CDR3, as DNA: TGTGCCACCAGCATCGGGAGCTCCTACGAGCAGTACGTC. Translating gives CATSIGSSYEQYV.

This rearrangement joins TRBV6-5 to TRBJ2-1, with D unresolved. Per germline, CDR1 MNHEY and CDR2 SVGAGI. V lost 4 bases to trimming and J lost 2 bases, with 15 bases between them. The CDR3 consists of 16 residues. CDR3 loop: CASSSDGPIAYNEQFF. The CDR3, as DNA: TGTGCCAGCAGTTCGGACGGACCCATCGCCTACAATGAGCAGTTCTTC.

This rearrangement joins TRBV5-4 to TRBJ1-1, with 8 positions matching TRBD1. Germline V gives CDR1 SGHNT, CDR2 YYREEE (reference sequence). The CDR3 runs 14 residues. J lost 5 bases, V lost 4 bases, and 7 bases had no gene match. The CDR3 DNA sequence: TGTGCCAGCAGCCCTACAGGGGGAAGGACTGAAGCTTTCTTT. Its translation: CASSPTGGRTEAFF.

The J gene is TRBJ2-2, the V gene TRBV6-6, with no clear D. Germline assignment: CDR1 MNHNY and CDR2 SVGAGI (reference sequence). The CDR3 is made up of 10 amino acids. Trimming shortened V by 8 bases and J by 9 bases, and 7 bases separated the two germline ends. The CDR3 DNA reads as TGTGCCAGCCTCAGTAGGGAGCTGTTTTTT. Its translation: CASLSRELFF.

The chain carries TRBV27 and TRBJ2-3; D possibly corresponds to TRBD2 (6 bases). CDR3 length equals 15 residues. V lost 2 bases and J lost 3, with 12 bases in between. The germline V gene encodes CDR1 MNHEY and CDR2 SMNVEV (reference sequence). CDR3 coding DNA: TGTGCCAGCAGTTTAGTCGCGGGGAAGACAGATACGCAGTATTTT. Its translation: CASSLVAGKTDTQYF.

CDR3 DNA sequence: TGTGCCAGCGGGGGATTAAATCAGCCCCAGCATTTT. This gives the protein CASGGLNQPQHF. The rearrangement uses TRBV28 and TRBJ1-5, with D possibly TRBD1 on 5 matching bases. Trimming stripped 8 bases from V and 4 bases from J, with 9 bases between. This CDR3 contains 12 residues. Germline V lookup: CDR1 MDHEN, CDR2 SYDVKM.

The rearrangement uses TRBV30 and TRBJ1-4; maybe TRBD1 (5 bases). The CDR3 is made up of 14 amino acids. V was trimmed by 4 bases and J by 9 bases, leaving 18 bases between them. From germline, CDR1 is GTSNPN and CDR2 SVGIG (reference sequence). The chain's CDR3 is CAWTQRGRLKKLFF. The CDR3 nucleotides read TGTGCCTGGACCCAAAGGGGACGCCTAAAAAAACTGTTTTTT.

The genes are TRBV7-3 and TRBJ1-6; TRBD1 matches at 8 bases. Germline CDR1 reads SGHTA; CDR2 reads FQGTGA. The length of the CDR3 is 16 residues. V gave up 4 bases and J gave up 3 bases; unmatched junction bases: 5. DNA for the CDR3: TGTGCCAGCAGCTATACAGGGGGTTTCTATAATTCACCCCTCCACTTT. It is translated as CASSYTGGFYNSPLHF.

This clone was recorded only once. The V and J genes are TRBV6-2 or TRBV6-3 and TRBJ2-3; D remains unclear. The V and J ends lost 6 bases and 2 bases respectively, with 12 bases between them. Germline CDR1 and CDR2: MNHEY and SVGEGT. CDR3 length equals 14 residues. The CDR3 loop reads CASSHRTDTDTQYF. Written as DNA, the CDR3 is TGTGCCAGCAGCCATAGGACGGACACAGATACGCAGTATTTT.

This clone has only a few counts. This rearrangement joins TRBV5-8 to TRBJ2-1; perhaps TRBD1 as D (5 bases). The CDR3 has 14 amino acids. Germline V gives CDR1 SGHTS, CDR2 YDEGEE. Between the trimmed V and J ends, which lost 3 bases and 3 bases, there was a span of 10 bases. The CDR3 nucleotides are TGTGCCAGCAGCTGGGTGGACAACTACAATGAGCAGTTCTTC. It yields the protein CASSWVDNYNEQFF.

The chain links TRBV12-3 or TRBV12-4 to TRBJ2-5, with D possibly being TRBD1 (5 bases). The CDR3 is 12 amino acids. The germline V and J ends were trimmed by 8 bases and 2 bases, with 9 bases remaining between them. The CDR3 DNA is TGTGCCAGCGGGCAGGGACAAGAGACCCAGTACTTC. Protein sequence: CASGQGQETQYF.

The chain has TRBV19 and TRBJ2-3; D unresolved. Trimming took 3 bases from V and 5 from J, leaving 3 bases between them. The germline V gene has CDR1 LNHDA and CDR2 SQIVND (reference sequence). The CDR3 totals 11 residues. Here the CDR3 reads CASSMRDTQYF. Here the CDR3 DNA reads TGTGCCAGTAGTATGAGAGATACGCAGTATTTT.

CDR3 in amino acids: CASSPPNTPNTEAFF. In nucleotides, the CDR3 is TGTGCCAGCTCACCACCGAACACACCAAACACTGAAGCTTTCTTT. This chain uses TRBV18 with TRBJ1-1; D call uncertain. The CDR3 loop spans 15 amino acids. Per germline, CDR1 KGHSH and CDR2 LQKENI. The V end was cut by 0 bases, the J end by 2 bases, with 10 bases between.

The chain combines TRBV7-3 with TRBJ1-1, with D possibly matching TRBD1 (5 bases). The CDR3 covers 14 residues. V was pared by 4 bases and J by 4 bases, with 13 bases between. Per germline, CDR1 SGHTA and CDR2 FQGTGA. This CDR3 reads CASSSMGRGTEAFF. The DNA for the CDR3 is TGTGCCAGCAGCTCGATGGGGCGGGGCACTGAAGCTTTCTTT.

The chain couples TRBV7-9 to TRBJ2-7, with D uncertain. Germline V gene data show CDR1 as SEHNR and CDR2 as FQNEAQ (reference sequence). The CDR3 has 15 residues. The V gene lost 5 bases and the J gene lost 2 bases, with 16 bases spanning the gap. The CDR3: CASSMIWTTPYEQYF. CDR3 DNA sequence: TGTGCCAGCAGCATGATATGGACCACACCCTACGAGCAGTACTTC.